This T cell receptor beta chain stems from a study of CD8 T cells in ankylosing spondylitis (TCRdb year 2017). Some background on the complete study: The study set out to find disease-linked TCR variants by profiling T cell receptor beta repertoires in ankylosing spondylitis patients and healthy donors. The full study cohort was made up of 20 to 25 ankylosing spondylitis patients and 108 healthy donors. Peripheral blood samples were taken, and synovial fluid was additionally collected from ankylosing spondylitis patients.

From the cysteine up to the phenylalanine, the CDR3 has a length of 14 residues. CDR3 DNA only is kept here, 42 bases in frame from base 1. At the junction V is shortened by 2 bases and J by 5 bases, with 10 bases in between. Reading the germline V gene (reference sequence) gives CDR1 LNHNV and CDR2 YYDKDF. TCRdb lists the instrument as Illumina HiSeq 2500. Quantitative 5'-RACE with molecular barcodes was the method used to prepare the TCR beta libraries. Per the source publication's procedure: A new computational method, built on a probabilistic model of VDJ rearrangement, was used to identify disease-linked TCR variants. The raw public data were reprocessed by TCRdb itself: fastp quality trimming at Q25, MiXCR clonotype calling, in-frame beta chains only. Every CDR3 protein is listed once, alongside the most common genes and DNA of its rows. It is TCRdb's table, rather than the study itself, that gives the V and J calls and clone size. Present in this sample are around 540,000 distinct CDR3 sequences, about an eighth of which were seen just once. Jointly, the top ten make up over 6.5% of the sample.

This clonotype was picked up a small number of times. There is no known antigen for this receptor. Base quality data are lacking; no much larger clone is found one base away. General conclusions and limits of the study: A TCR beta motif made up of several highly homologous amino acid variants appeared to be characteristic of blood from ankylosing spondylitis patients. Some motif variants were previously reported in synovial fluid and blood of reactive arthritis patients, suggesting common disease-initiation mechanisms. The disease-linked clones showed a CD8+ phenotype and occurred at relatively low frequencies in peripheral blood. According to the report, matched synovial fluid samples from ankylosing spondylitis patients were significantly enriched for the disease-linked clones.

This receptor was obtained from a male donor with ankylosing spondylitis. Sequencing input: blood, either unsorted or a sorted T cell fraction (not recorded which). The rearrangement joined TRBV15 to TRBJ2-1, with no confident D gene call. The DNA reads as follows: TGTGCCACCAGCAGAATGCCAGACAACAATGAGCAGTTCTTC. Its product reads: CATSRMPDNNEQFF.